This TCR beta chain was sequenced for a study of blood T cell repertoires in COVID-19. The wider study: Acute-phase and convalescent COVID-19 samples originated in the United States, Italy and Spain. Sources were T cells, B-cell-depleted T cells, or PBMCs; the material itself was cDNA or gDNA.

CDR3 length: 14 amino acids. Germline assignment: CDR1 SGHAT and CDR2 FQNNGV. V shed 3 bases and J shed 9 bases, with 15 bases lying between them. TCRdb keeps only in-frame clones here, not all; method: immunoSEQ multiplex PCR. This table has roughly 90,000 clones, over 80% appearing once. The sample taken for sequencing was peripheral blood. The TCR originated in a woman aged 80 or older with active or convalescent COVID-19. The V gene is TRBV11-2, the J gene TRBJ2-1; weak D call: TRBD1 (6 bases). The CDR3 loop is CASSLEQGIGEQFF. DNA of the CDR3: TGTGCCAGCAGCTTGGAACAGGGTATAGGTGAGCAGTTCTTC.